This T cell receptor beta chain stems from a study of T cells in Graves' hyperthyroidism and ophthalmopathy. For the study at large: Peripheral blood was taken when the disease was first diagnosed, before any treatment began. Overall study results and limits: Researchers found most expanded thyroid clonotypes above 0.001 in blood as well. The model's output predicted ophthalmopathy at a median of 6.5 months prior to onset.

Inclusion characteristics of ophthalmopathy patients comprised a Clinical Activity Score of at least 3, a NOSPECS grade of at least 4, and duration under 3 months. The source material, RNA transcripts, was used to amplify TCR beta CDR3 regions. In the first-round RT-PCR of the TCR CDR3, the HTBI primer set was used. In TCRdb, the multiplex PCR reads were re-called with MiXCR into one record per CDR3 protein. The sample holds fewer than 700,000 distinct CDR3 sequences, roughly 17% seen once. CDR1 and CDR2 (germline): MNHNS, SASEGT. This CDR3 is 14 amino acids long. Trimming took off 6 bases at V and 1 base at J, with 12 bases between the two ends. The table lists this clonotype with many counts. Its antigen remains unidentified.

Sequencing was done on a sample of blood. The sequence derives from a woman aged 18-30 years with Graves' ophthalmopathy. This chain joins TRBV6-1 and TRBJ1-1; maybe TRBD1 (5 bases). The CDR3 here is CASRENGGNTEAFF. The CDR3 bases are TGTGCCAGCAGAGAAAATGGGGGGAACACTGAAGCTTTCTTT.